This is a list of T cell receptor beta chains from one sample in a study of ipilimumab plus nivolumab after autologous stem cell transplantation. Using immunoSEQ multiplex PCR, the repertoire was profiled, and TCRdb retains in-frame clones only, with some absent. The repertoire holds tens of thousands of clones, with 65% to 85% as singletons. Sequenced material: PBMCs, taken in a trial of ipilimumab plus nivolumab as post-transplant consolidation. All receptors derive from a male donor with diffuse large B-cell lymphoma. Each CDR3 is given with its conserved first and last residue. The D gene is left open where the match is weak. Clone size is not always given. Where it is, it says once, few, many or a class for expanded clones.

D: -; V: TRBV6-5; size: -; J: TRBJ2-3; DNA: TGTGCCAGCAGTTATCGGCAGCGGACAGATACGCAGTATTTT; CDR3: CASSYRQRTDTQYF
D: TRBD1; V: TRBV7-9; size: once; J: TRBJ1-3; DNA: TGTGCCAGCAGCTTAGTCCAGGGGGTCCGCTCTGGAAACACCATATATTTT; CDR3: CASSLVQGVRSGNTIYF
D: -; V: TRBV6-5; size: -; J: TRBJ2-7; DNA: TGTGCCAGCGGGGGGGGCCGGTCCCCCTACGAGCAGTACTTC; CDR3: CASGGGRSPYEQYF
D: TRBD1; V: TRBV6-5; size: -; J: TRBJ2-7; DNA: TGTGCCAGCAGTTCCACGGACAGGGGGCCTTCTAAGCAGTACTTC; CDR3: CASSSTDRGPSKQYF
D: TRBD1; V: TRBV6-1; size: -; J: TRBJ2-6; DNA: TGTGCCAGCAGTCAGACAGGGGCTGGGGCCAACGTCCTGACTTTC; CDR3: CASSQTGAGANVLTF
D: -; V: TRBV11-2; size: -; J: TRBJ1-5; DNA: TGTGCCAGCAGTAATGAGGCGGGACATGGTCAGCCCCAGCATTTT; CDR3: CASSNEAGHGQPQHF
D: TRBD1; V: TRBV5-4; size: once; J: TRBJ1-6; DNA: TGTGCCAGCAGCACACGGACAGGAGTTAATTCACCCCTCCACTTT; CDR3: CASSTRTGVNSPLHF
D: -; V: TRBV7-2; size: -; J: TRBJ2-2; DNA: TGTGCCAGCAGCTTAGGAGGGGTGGGGACCGGGGAGCTGTTTTTT; CDR3: CASSLGGVGTGELFF
D: -; V: TRBV2; size: -; J: TRBJ1-1; DNA: TGTGCCAGCAGTGTAATTCGCCTGGAGGCTTTCTTT; CDR3: CASSVIRLEAFF
D: -; V: TRBV5-4; size: -; J: TRBJ1-2; DNA: TGTGCCAGCAGCTTGGACAGGGTCTATGGCTACACCTTC; CDR3: CASSLDRVYGYTF
D: -; V: TRBV4-1; size: -; J: TRBJ2-1; DNA: TGCGCCAGCAGCCAATTGCTCCATGAGCAGTTCTTC; CDR3: CASSQLLHEQFF
D: TRBD1; V: TRBV29-1; size: -; J: TRBJ1-1; DNA: TGCAGCGTGTCCGGGACAGGGGGCCGGGTGAGGAACACTGAAGCTTTCTTT; CDR3: CSVSGTGGRVRNTEAFF
D: -; V: TRBV4-1; size: -; J: TRBJ1-6; DNA: TGCGCCAGCAGCCAGGTGGGGCTTTATAATTCACCCCTCCACTTT; CDR3: CASSQVGLYNSPLHF
D: -; V: TRBV9; size: -; J: TRBJ2-2; DNA: TGTGCCAGCAGCGTAGGGCTCGGGGAGCTGTTTTTT; CDR3: CASSVGLGELFF
D: -; V: TRBV6-5; size: once; J: TRBJ2-2; DNA: TGTGCCAGCAGTTCCTCAAACAGGATTGTCGCCGGGGAGCTGTTTTTT; CDR3: CASSSSNRIVAGELFF
D: -; V: TRBV5-1; size: -; J: TRBJ1-2; DNA: TGCGCCAGCAGCCCAGGCACGTGGGGCTACACCTTC; CDR3: CASSPGTWGYTF
D: -; V: TRBV6-1; size: -; J: TRBJ1-5; DNA: TGTGCCAGCAGTGTGGGACTCAATCAGGCCCAGCATTTT; CDR3: CASSVGLNQAQHF
D: -; V: TRBV15; size: -; J: TRBJ1-6; DNA: TGTGCCACCACCTCAGGGGTACAGGCGGAAAATTCACCCCTCCACTTT; CDR3: CATTSGVQAENSPLHF
D: -; V: TRBV19; size: -; J: TRBJ1-2; DNA: TGTGCCAGTAGTATTGGGGGGAACCATGGCTACACCTTC; CDR3: CASSIGGNHGYTF
D: TRBD1; V: TRBV6-5; size: few; J: TRBJ2-3; DNA: TGTGCCAGCAGCCGACAGGGGTTCGTCACAGATACGCAGTATTTT; CDR3: CASSRQGFVTDTQYF
D: TRBD1; V: TRBV18; size: -; J: TRBJ2-7; DNA: TGTGCCAGCTCACCAGACGGACAGGGGATTGCCTACGAGCAGTACTTC; CDR3: CASSPDGQGIAYEQYF
D: TRBD1; V: TRBV19; size: -; J: TRBJ2-5; DNA: TGTGCCAGTAGTCTACAGGGGTGGGAGACCCAGTACTTC; CDR3: CASSLQGWETQYF
D: TRBD1; V: TRBV4-3; size: -; J: TRBJ2-7; DNA: TGCGCCAGCAGCCAGACAGGACAGGGTTTGGACGAGCAGTACTTC; CDR3: CASSQTGQGLDEQYF
D: TRBD2; V: TRBV6-6; size: -; J: TRBJ2-2; DNA: TGTGCCAGCAGTTACTCAGGCGGGGGGAACACCGGGGAGCTGTTTTTT; CDR3: CASSYSGGGNTGELFF
D: -; V: TRBV27; size: -; J: TRBJ2-2; DNA: TGTGCCAGCAGTTTAAACCATCCGGGGACCGGGGAGCTGTTTTTT; CDR3: CASSLNHPGTGELFF
D: -; V: TRBV6-6; size: -; J: TRBJ1-1; DNA: TGTGCCAGCAGTTACGAAGTGGGCAGGGGCACTGAAGCTTTCTTT; CDR3: CASSYEVGRGTEAFF
D: -; V: TRBV19; size: few; J: TRBJ1-1; DNA: TGTGCCAGTAGTTTACACAGACCGAACACTGAAGCTTTCTTT; CDR3: CASSLHRPNTEAFF
D: TRBD2; V: TRBV27; size: -; J: TRBJ2-1; DNA: TGTGCCAGCAGGTCGGGTGTCCGAACTAGCGGGGGGGCCAGGTCTCACAATGAGCAGTTCTTC; CDR3: CASRSGVRTSGGARSHNEQFF
D: -; V: TRBV25-1; size: few; J: TRBJ1-2; DNA: TGTGCCAGCAGGGAAGACAGTGGCTACACCTTC; CDR3: CASREDSGYTF
D: -; V: TRBV4-2; size: few; J: TRBJ1-1; DNA: TGTGCCAGCAGCCCACCGACAGGACCCAACACTGAAGCTTTCTTT; CDR3: CASSPPTGPNTEAFF
D: TRBD1; V: TRBV12-5; size: -; J: TRBJ1-1; DNA: TGTGCTAGTGGTTCCAACAGGGGCCGGAACACTGAAGCTTTCTTT; CDR3: CASGSNRGRNTEAFF
D: -; V: TRBV5-1; size: -; J: TRBJ2-5; DNA: TGCGCCAGCAGCTTGGCAGAGGGGCGGGAGACCCAGTACTTC; CDR3: CASSLAEGRETQYF
D: TRBD1; V: TRBV5-1; size: -; J: TRBJ1-1; DNA: TGCGCCAGCAGCTCAGGGGGAATGAACACTGAAGCTTTCTTT; CDR3: CASSSGGMNTEAFF
D: -; V: TRBV5-4; size: -; J: TRBJ2-7; DNA: TGTGCCAGCAGCTTGTTTCACAGGGCGAACGAGCAGTACTTC; CDR3: CASSLFHRANEQYF
D: TRBD2; V: TRBV4-3; size: -; J: TRBJ2-3; DNA: TGCGCCAGCAGCCAAGTTGGGCCACTAGCGGGGCGTCAACCAGATACGCAGTATTTT; CDR3: CASSQVGPLAGRQPDTQYF
D: TRBD2; V: TRBV5-1; size: -; J: TRBJ2-3; DNA: TGCGCCAGCAGAAGGACTAGCGGGGGACCCACAGATACGCAGTATTTT; CDR3: CASRRTSGGPTDTQYF
D: -; V: TRBV5-1; size: -; J: TRBJ2-1; DNA: TGCGCCAGCAGCTTGAGGCCAGGGAATGAGCAGTTCTTC; CDR3: CASSLRPGNEQFF
D: TRBD2; V: TRBV25-1; size: -; J: TRBJ2-5; DNA: TGTGCCAGCAGTGAGGGCGGGGGGGTTAGAGAGACCCAGTACTTC; CDR3: CASSEGGGVRETQYF
D: -; V: TRBV5-4; size: -; J: TRBJ2-7; DNA: TGTGCCAGCAGCTCAGGGGACCTCACCTACGAGCAGTACTTC; CDR3: CASSSGDLTYEQYF
D: -; V: TRBV5-1; size: -; J: TRBJ2-1; DNA: TGCGCCAGCAGCAGATCGGACGGATACAATGAGCAGTTCTTC; CDR3: CASSRSDGYNEQFF